This T cell receptor beta chain was recorded in a study of T cell responses to AZD1222 COVID-19 vaccine. Study-level findings and limits: Baseline serology detected seropositivity in only five to seven AZD1222 recipients. Dominant CD4 TCR responses targeted spike regions 160-218 and 743-854.

Profiling relied on immunoSEQ multiplex PCR, and the TCRdb table lists in-frame clones only, not all of them. The data hold under 100,000 clones, with approximately 83% observed a single time. The CDR3 contains 13 residues. Germline assignment: CDR1 LNHNV and CDR2 YYDKDF (reference sequence). The V end was cut by 0 bases, the J end by 5 bases, with 5 bases between. Notes on this clone: Its antigen is unknown.

The sequence was collected from an adult in good health. The chain carries TRBV15 and TRBJ1-5, with D unclear. Sequenced here: peripheral blood, sampled on day 0 of AZD1222 vaccination. CDR3 sequence reads: CATSRDQDQPQHF. CDR3 in DNA: TGTGCCACCAGCAGAGATCAAGATCAGCCCCAGCATTTT.